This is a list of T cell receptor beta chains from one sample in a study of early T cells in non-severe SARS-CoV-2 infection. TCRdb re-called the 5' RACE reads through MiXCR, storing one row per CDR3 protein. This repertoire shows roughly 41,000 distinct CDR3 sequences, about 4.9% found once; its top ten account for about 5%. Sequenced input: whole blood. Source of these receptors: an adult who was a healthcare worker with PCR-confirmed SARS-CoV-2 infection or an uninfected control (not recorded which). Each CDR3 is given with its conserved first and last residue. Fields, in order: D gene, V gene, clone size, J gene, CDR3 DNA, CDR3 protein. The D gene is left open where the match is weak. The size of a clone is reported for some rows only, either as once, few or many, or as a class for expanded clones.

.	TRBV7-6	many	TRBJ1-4	TGTGCCAGCCGATCCAGACCGGAGGGTAATGAAAAACTGTTTTTT	CASRSRPEGNEKLFF
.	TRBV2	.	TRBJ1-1	TGTGCCTTAACCAGGGCCCAGAACACTGAAGCTTTCTTT	CALTRAQNTEAFF
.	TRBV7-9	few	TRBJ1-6	TGTGCCAGCAGCTCCGAATCGAGGTCACCCCTCCACTTT	CASSSESRSPLHF
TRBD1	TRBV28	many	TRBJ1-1	TGTGCCACCCACAGGGGGAACACTGAAGCTTTCTTT	CATHRGNTEAFF
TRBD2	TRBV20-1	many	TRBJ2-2	TGCAGTGCTAGAACGTCTACTAGCGGGGCCGCCGGGGAGCTGTTTTTT	CSARTSTSGAAGELFF
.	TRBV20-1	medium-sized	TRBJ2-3	TGCAGTGCTAGAGCCGGGTCCCCAGATACGCAGTATTTT	CSARAGSPDTQYF
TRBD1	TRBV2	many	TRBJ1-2	TGTGCCTGCCTCCTCGGGACAGCCTATGGCTACACCTTC	CACLLGTAYGYTF
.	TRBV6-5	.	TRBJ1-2	TGTGCCAGCAGTTACTCGTCAGTTGGGAAGTATGGCTACACCTTC	CASSYSSVGKYGYTF
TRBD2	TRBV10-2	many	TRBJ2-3	TGCGCCAGCAGACTAGCGGGGGGGCCGGCGCAGTATTTT	CASRLAGGPAQYF
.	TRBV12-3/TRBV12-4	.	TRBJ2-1	TGTGCCAGCAGTTTGGGGGCGGCCTCCTACAATGAGCAGTTCTTC	CASSLGAASYNEQFF
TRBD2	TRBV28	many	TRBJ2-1	TGTGCCAGCAGTTTGGCGACTAGCGGCAATAATGAGCAGTTCTTC	CASSLATSGNNEQFF
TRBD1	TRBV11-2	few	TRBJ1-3	TGTGCCAGCAGCGGACAGGGACAGTCCTCTGGAAACACCATATATTTT	CASSGQGQSSGNTIYF
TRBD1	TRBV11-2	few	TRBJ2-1	TGTGCCAGCCGCTCCCTGGTCCGGGACAGGAATGGCAATGAGCAGTTCTTC	CASRSLVRDRNGNEQFF
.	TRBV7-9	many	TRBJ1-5	TGTGCCAGCAGCTTAAGCGGACAAGTAAGCAATCAGCCCCAGCATTTT	CASSLSGQVSNQPQHF
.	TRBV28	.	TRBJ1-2	TGTGCCAGCAGCGATTACAGCTCTAACTATGGCTACACCTTC	CASSDYSSNYGYTF
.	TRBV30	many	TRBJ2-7	TGTGCCTGGAGTTGGGGAGGCGAGCAGTACTTC	CAWSWGGEQYF
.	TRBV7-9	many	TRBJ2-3	TGTGCCAGCAGCTTAGCCGGGGCGTTGGGCACAGATACGCAGTATTTT	CASSLAGALGTDTQYF
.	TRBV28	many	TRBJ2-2	TGTGCCAGCAGGACAACGGGGGCTCCCAACACCGGGGAGCTGTTTTTT	CASRTTGAPNTGELFF
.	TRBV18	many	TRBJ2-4	TGTGCCAGCTCCTCAATCCAGGAAGACATTCAGTACTTC	CASSSIQEDIQYF
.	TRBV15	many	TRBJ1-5	TGTGCCACCAGCAGAGAAGGTCAAGATAATCAGCCCCAGCATTTT	CATSREGQDNQPQHF
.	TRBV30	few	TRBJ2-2	TGTGCCTGGACTATCGGGGGCACGAACACCGGGGAGCTGTTTTTT	CAWTIGGTNTGELFF
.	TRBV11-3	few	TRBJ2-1	TGTGCCAGCCCGTATGGTGAGCAGTTCTTC	CASPYGEQFF
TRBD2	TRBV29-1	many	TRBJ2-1	TGCAGCGTCGAACTAGCGGGGGGCAGGGATGAGCAGTTCTTC	CSVELAGGRDEQFF
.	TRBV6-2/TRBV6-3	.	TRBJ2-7	TGTGCCAGCACCCGAGGTGGGTCCACCTACGAGCAGTACTTC	CASTRGGSTYEQYF
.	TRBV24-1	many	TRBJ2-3	TGTGCCACCAGTGCTGGGAGTGGGGGTTTGGCAGATACGCAGTATTTT	CATSAGSGGLADTQYF
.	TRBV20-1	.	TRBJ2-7	TGCAGTGTCTGGGGAGGGGGAACTAGCGAGGGTAACTACGAGCAGTACTTC	CSVWGGGTSEGNYEQYF
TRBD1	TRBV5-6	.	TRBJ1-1	TGTGCCAGCAGCCGAGGTAAGGGACAGATCAACACTGAAGCTTTCTTT	CASSRGKGQINTEAFF
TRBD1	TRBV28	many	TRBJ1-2	TGTGCCAGCAGACAGGGGGCCAGCTATGGCTACACCTTC	CASRQGASYGYTF
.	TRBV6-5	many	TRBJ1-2	TGTGCCAGCAGTTTCTCTCCACTAGACTATGGCTACACCTTC	CASSFSPLDYGYTF
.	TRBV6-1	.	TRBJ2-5	TGTGCCAGCAGTGAAGAGACCCAGTACTTC	CASSEETQYF
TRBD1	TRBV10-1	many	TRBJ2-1	TGCGCCAGCAGTACGGGACAGGACAATGAGCAGTTCTTC	CASSTGQDNEQFF
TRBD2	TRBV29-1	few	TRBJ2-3	TGCAGCGCGGGGGGTACTGCAGATACGCAGTATTTT	CSAGGTADTQYF
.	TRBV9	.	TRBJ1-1	TGTGCCAGCAGCGTAGACGGATCTGAAGCTTTCTTT	CASSVDGSEAFF
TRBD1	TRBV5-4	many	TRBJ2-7	TGTGCCAGCAGCGTGGGGGGGACAGGGGACCCCAACTACGAGCAGTACTTC	CASSVGGTGDPNYEQYF
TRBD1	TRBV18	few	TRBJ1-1	TGTGCCAGCTCACCGGTGACAGGGACCGATGGCACTGAAGCTTTCTTT	CASSPVTGTDGTEAFF
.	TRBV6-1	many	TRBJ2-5	TGTGCCAGCAGTGAAGCACCCTTGAGCACGGCAGAAGAGACCCAGTACTTC	CASSEAPLSTAEETQYF
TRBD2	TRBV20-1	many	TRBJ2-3	TGCAGTGCTAGAGAATGGACTAGCGGGAGTTCAGATACGCAGTATTTT	CSAREWTSGSSDTQYF
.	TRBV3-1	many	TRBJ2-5	TGTGCCAGCAGACCGGGGGCCACTGAGACCCAGTACTTC	CASRPGATETQYF
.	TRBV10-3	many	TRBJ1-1	TGTGCCATCAGTGAGATGGGAATCGGGCCGATCGAGGGAATGAACACTGAAGCTTTCTTT	CAISEMGIGPIEGMNTEAFF
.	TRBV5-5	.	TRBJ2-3	TGTGCCAGCAGCTTGGGAGACTCGAGTAGCACAGATACGCAGTATTTT	CASSLGDSSSTDTQYF
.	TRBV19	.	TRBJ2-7	TGTGCCAGTGGCGGGGCAAGGGCCTACGAGCAGTACTTC	CASGGARAYEQYF
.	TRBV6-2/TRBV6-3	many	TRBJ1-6	TGTGCCAGCAACGGAGGAAGCTCCTATAATTCACCCCTCCACTTT	CASNGGSSYNSPLHF
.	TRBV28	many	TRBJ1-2	TGTGCCAGCTTGTCCCCAGGTGGGGTTTATGGCTACACCTTC	CASLSPGGVYGYTF
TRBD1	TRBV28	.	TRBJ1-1	TGTGCCAGCAGTTTATGGGGCGGGACAGCGACGAACACTGAAGCTTTCTTT	CASSLWGGTATNTEAFF
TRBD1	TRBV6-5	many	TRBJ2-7	TGTGCCAGCAGCGGGGACAGTTCCTACGAGCAGTACTTC	CASSGDSSYEQYF